The text below deals with one TCR beta chain. Antigen unknown. TCR alpha and TCR beta cDNA libraries with sample barcodes and UMIs came from 5'RACE using constant-segment primers. TCRdb re-analysed the 5' RACE reads in MiXCR, keeping a single row per CDR3 protein. The data contain 380,000 or so distinct CDR3 sequences, roughly 15% of them seen just once; the ten biggest clones take up 22%. The data originate from a study of T-cell memory formation after mild COVID-19. Study overall: In these data, TCR clusters were largely donor specific.

Notes on the study in general: There were some responding clones in pre-infection memory, which suggested that cross-reactive memory had joined. Day 15 to 85 contractors were CD4/CD8 balanced; later expanders leaned CD4+.

Germline CDR1 is SGHTA and CDR2 is FQGNSA. The CDR3 runs 16 residues. V was clipped by 3 bases and J by 4 bases; unmatched bases: 6. Sequenced: PBMCs or a T cell subset sorted from them (not recorded which). The V call is TRBV7-2, the J call TRBJ2-3; 11 nucleotides agree with TRBD2. This clonotype was sampled from a man between 18 and 29 years old who had mild COVID-19 (a few samples of this study predate the infection). Cell type and time point are not known. CDR3 sequence (DNA): TGTGCCAGCAGCTTTTCCGGGACTAGCGGATCAGATACGCAGTATTTT. Its translation: CASSFSGTSGSDTQYF.